Presented here are 29 T cell receptor beta chains from one specimen sequenced in a study of T cell responses to AZD1222 COVID-19 vaccine. Generated by immunoSEQ multiplex PCR, the TCRdb table keeps only in-frame clones and is missing some. This sample yields more than 95,000 clones, of which over 85% are seen a single time; around 5% belongs to the top ten. The starting material was peripheral blood, obtained on day 0 of AZD1222 vaccination. The source of these receptors is an adult in good health.

CDR3 nucleotide sequence: TGTGCCAGTAGTATGATGAGTGTGGGGTATCAGCCCCAGCATTTT. It is translated as CASSMMSVGYQPQHF. The J gene is TRBJ1-5, the V gene TRBV19; D is undetermined. The length of the CDR3 is 15 residues. Trimming took off 3 bases at V and 5 bases at J, with 14 bases between the two ends. The germline V gene has CDR1 LNHDA and CDR2 SQIVND (reference sequence).

This clone was found once. This chain connects TRBV29-1 to TRBJ1-1; D is uncertain. Trimming left V 7 bases short and J 6 bases short, with 9 bases between. The CDR3 spans 10 residues. Germline V gene data show CDR1 as SQVTM and CDR2 as ANQGSEA. CDR3 DNA: TGCAGCGGGCACGGGGCTGAAGCTTTCTTT. It codes for CSGHGAEAFF.

The V and J genes are TRBV27 and TRBJ2-7; D possibly corresponds to TRBD2 (5 bases). With 0 bases removed from V and 6 bases from J, the gap between germline ends came to 9 bases. Looked up from germline, CDR1 is MNHEY and CDR2 is SMNVEV (reference sequence). CDR3 size: 13 residues. The CDR3 DNA sequence: TGTGCCAGCAGTTTATCGGCGGGCCCCGAGCAGTACTTC. Translated: CASSLSAGPEQYF.

The genes are TRBV5-4 and TRBJ2-1; 7 positions match TRBD2. J gave up 5 bases and V 0 bases, and 8 bases lay outside the gene matches. CDR1 SGHNT and CDR2 YYREEE come from the germline V gene (reference sequence). This CDR3 comprises 16 residues. The CDR3 is CASSLVAAGRHNEQFF. The CDR3 DNA reads TGTGCCAGCAGCTTGGTGGCAGCGGGAAGGCACAATGAGCAGTTCTTC.

The rearrangement uses TRBV10-3 and TRBJ2-1, with TRBD1 matching over 10 bases. V lost 9 bases to trimming and J lost 4 bases; unmatched junction nucleotides: 3. The CDR3 extends over 13 amino acids. From germline, CDR1 is ENHRY and CDR2 SYGVKD. CDR3 nucleotide sequence: TGTGCCATGGGGACAGGGGAGTACAATGAGCAGTTCTTC. As protein: CAMGTGEYNEQFF.

This chain uses TRBV5-4 with TRBJ2-7; D tentatively fits TRBD1 or TRBD2 (5 bases each). Trimming took 2 bases from V and 3 from J, leaving 12 bases between them. The germline V gene has CDR1 SGHNT and CDR2 YYREEE (reference sequence). The CDR3 contains 14 residues. Here the CDR3 DNA reads TGTGCCAGCAGCTTTGCCGGGACCCTCTACGAGCAGTACTTC. This gives the protein CASSFAGTLYEQYF.

This clone appeared a single time. This chain uses TRBV11-2 with TRBJ2-1, with D possibly being TRBD2 (6 bases). CDR1 is SGHAT, CDR2 FQNNGV, per germline. The CDR3 runs to 14 residues. Trimming stripped 5 bases from V and 5 bases from J, with 13 bases between. The CDR3, as DNA: TGTGCCAGCAGCAGGACCGGGAGTGACAATGAGCAGTTCTTC. This translates into CASSRTGSDNEQFF.

V and J are TRBV27 and TRBJ2-7; D gene uncertain. V gave up 6 bases and J gave up 5 bases, with 17 bases separating them. This CDR3 is 14 amino acids long. Germline V lookup: CDR1 MNHEY, CDR2 SMNVEV (reference sequence). The CDR3 reads CASRPAIPLHEQYF. The DNA of the CDR3 is TGTGCCAGCAGACCTGCGATCCCCCTGCACGAGCAGTACTTC.

This chain connects TRBV15 to TRBJ1-5; D remains ambiguous. There are 13 residues in the CDR3. V shed 3 bases and J shed 3 bases, with 6 bases lying between them. Germline V lookup: CDR1 LNHNV, CDR2 YYDKDF (reference sequence). The CDR3 DNA follows: TGTGCCACCAGCAGGACCGCCAATCAGCCCCAGCATTTT. It specifies CATSRTANQPQHF. The entire variable domain, with the rest obtained from reference TRBV15 and TRBJ1-5, is as follows: DAMVIQNPRYQVTQFGKPVTLSCSQTLNHNVMYWYQQKSSQAPKLLFHYYDKDFNNEADTPDNFQSRRPNTSFCFLDIRSPGLGDTAMYLCATSRTANQPQHFGDGTRLSIL.

This rearrangement joins TRBV18 to TRBJ2-2; 10 bases map to TRBD2. The germline V gene encodes CDR1 KGHSH and CDR2 LQKENI. The CDR3 totals 13 residues. With 8 bases clipped from V and 7 bases from J, the junction kept 4 bases outside the gene matches. The CDR3 here is CASKGLANGELFF. The CDR3 DNA follows: TGTGCCAGCAAGGGACTAGCGAACGGGGAGCTGTTTTTT.

This chain links TRBV6-5 with TRBJ2-7, with a tentative D call TRBD1 (6 bases). This CDR3 is 12 amino acids long. V gave up 6 bases and J gave up 3 bases, with 9 bases separating them. Germline CDR1 and CDR2: MNHEY and SVGAGI. CDR3: CASRRDIYEQYF. As DNA, the CDR3 is TGTGCCAGCAGAAGGGACATCTACGAGCAGTACTTC.

V usage is TRBV2 and J usage is TRBJ2-1; 10 bases are shared with TRBD2. Germline lookup yields CDR1 SNHLY and CDR2 FYNNEI. J gave up 10 bases and V 8 bases, and 11 bases lay outside the gene matches. The length of the CDR3 is 14 residues. CDR3 nucleotide sequence: TGTGCCAGCTCAGCGACTAGCGGGTGGAACGAGCAGTTCTTC. As protein: CASSATSGWNEQFF.

V gene TRBV19 combines with J gene TRBJ1-2; 9 bases fit TRBD1. The V gene's germline CDR1 is LNHDA and CDR2 SQIVND (reference sequence). The CDR3 runs to 15 residues. The V segment lost 3 bases and the J segment 8 bases; nucleotides outside the gene matches: 10. The CDR3 DNA is TGTGCCAGTAGTATGGATCTCGGGACAGGGTGGGGCTACACCTTC. Its translation: CASSMDLGTGWGYTF.

This clone has a single count. This chain uses TRBV7-9 with TRBJ2-5; D could derive from TRBD1 or TRBD2 (5 bases each). Germline CDR1 is SEHNR and CDR2 is FQNEAQ (reference sequence). V lost 6 bases and J 5 bases, leaving 19 bases between the germline ends. This CDR3 is 15 amino acids long. The CDR3 loop reads CASSSRSGLGETQYF. Here the CDR3 DNA reads TGTGCCAGCAGTTCACGTTCGGGGCTGGGGGAGACCCAGTACTTC. The full variable domain, completed using reference TRBV7-9 and TRBJ2-5, is DTGVSQNPRHKITKRGQNVTFRCDPISEHNRLYWYRQTLGQGPEFLTYFQNEAQLEKSRLLSDRFSAERPKGSFSTLEIQRTEQGDSAMYLCASSSRSGLGETQYFGPGTRLLVL.

The gene calls are TRBV10-1 and TRBJ2-4; 11 bases fit TRBD2. The CDR3 totals 18 residues. J was trimmed by 0 bases and V by 6 bases; bases with no gene match: 10. Germline loops: CDR1 WNHNN, CDR2 SYGVQD (reference sequence). The CDR3 DNA reads as TGCGCCAGCAGCCCCGGGACTAGCGGAAAGAGAGCCAAAAACATTCAGTACTTC. This gives the protein CASSPGTSGKRAKNIQYF.

V gene TRBV2 combines with J gene TRBJ1-4, with TRBD1 matching 8 bases. The CDR3 is 14 residues long. Germline values: CDR1 SNHLY, CDR2 FYNNEI. V was pared by 5 bases and J by 4 bases, with 3 bases of the junction left unmatched. Here the CDR3 DNA reads TGTGCCAGCAGTTGGACAGGGATTAATGAAAAACTGTTTTTT. Protein sequence: CASSWTGINEKLFF. Supplemented by reference TRBV2 and TRBJ1-4, the full variable domain reads EPEVTQTPSHQVTQMGQEVILRCVPISNHLYFYWYRQILGQKVEFLVSFYNNEISEKSEIFDDQFSVERPDGSNFTLKIRSTKLEDSAMYFCASSWTGINEKLFFGSGTQLSVL.

The rearrangement joins TRBV7-9 to TRBJ2-7; D may be TRBD1 (6 bases). Germline V CDR1 and CDR2: SEHNR, FQNEAQ (reference sequence). Trimming shortened V by 6 bases and J by 4 bases, and 10 bases separated the two germline ends. The length of the CDR3 is 12 residues. The CDR3 protein is CASSLTGYEQYF. For the CDR3, the DNA is TGTGCCAGCAGTCTAACAGGGTACGAGCAGTACTTC. The whole variable domain, remainder taken from reference TRBV7-9 and TRBJ2-7, is DTGVSQNPRHKITKRGQNVTFRCDPISEHNRLYWYRQTLGQGPEFLTYFQNEAQLEKSRLLSDRFSAERPKGSFSTLEIQRTEQGDSAMYLCASSLTGYEQYFGPGTRLTVT.

This chain's CDR3 is CASNVGGASTDTQYF. The CDR3 DNA follows: TGTGCCAGCAATGTCGGGGGCGCTAGCACAGATACGCAGTATTTT. This rearrangement joins TRBV7-2 to TRBJ2-3, with D perhaps being TRBD1 or TRBD2 (6 bases each). This CDR3 contains 15 residues. Germline V gene sequence: CDR1 SGHTA, CDR2 FQGNSA. Trimming shortened V by 7 bases and J by 0 bases, and 14 bases separated the two germline ends.

J is TRBJ2-1 and V is TRBV5-1; tentative D call: TRBD1 (6 bases). The germline V gene has CDR1 SGHRS and CDR2 YFSETQ. Trimming removed 7 bases at V and 12 bases at J, with 14 bases between. CDR3 length: 11 amino acids. CDR3 bases: TGCGCCAGCTCCATGGGGGCGGGGCAGTTCTTC. Protein: CASSMGAGQFF.

This rearrangement joins TRBV27 to TRBJ2-1; D possibly corresponds to TRBD2 (5 bases). V was clipped by 4 bases and J by 6 bases, with 10 bases between them. Germline V gene sequence: CDR1 MNHEY, CDR2 SMNVEV (reference sequence). This CDR3 region has 13 residues. The CDR3 reads CASSSLLGNEQFF. As DNA, the CDR3 is TGTGCCAGCAGTTCCTTACTAGGCAATGAGCAGTTCTTC.

By share of the sample, this clone is medium-sized. The gene calls are TRBV9 and TRBJ1-3; the D is unclear. This CDR3 has 14 amino acids. With 4 bases removed from V and 4 bases from J, the gap between germline ends came to 12 bases. Germline-derived CDR1 and CDR2 are SGDLS and YYNGEE. CDR3 coding DNA: TGTGCCAGCAGCCCAGAGACGGGGGGAAACACCATATATTTT. Translation: CASSPETGGNTIYF.

The CDR3, as DNA: TGCGCCAGCAGCCAAGGGAACGGCAGGAGGGTTCACACTGAAGCTTTCTTT. This codes for CASSQGNGRRVHTEAFF. J is TRBJ1-1 and V is TRBV4-1; D gene unclear. The CDR3 has 17 amino acids. The V end was cut by 1 base, the J end by 3 bases, with 18 bases between. Germline CDR1 and CDR2: MGHRA and YSYEKL.

The chain couples TRBV7-9 to TRBJ2-3; 9 nucleotides line up with TRBD1. Germline loops: CDR1 SEHNR, CDR2 FQNEAQ (reference sequence). The CDR3 consists of 16 residues. The ends lost 2 bases at V and 0 bases at J; junction bases unmatched: 3. The CDR3 region is CASSLRGTGSTDTQYF. The DNA of the CDR3 is TGTGCCAGCAGCTTAAGGGGGACAGGGAGCACAGATACGCAGTATTTT.

This clone was picked up one time. This chain joins TRBV5-1 and TRBJ2-6, with unresolved D. Per the germline V gene, CDR1 is SGHRS and CDR2 is YFSETQ. V lost 2 bases and J 2 bases, leaving 2 bases between the germline ends. The CDR3 contains 13 residues. CDR3 sequence: CASSFAGANVLTF. CDR3 nucleotides: TGCGCCAGCAGCTTCGCTGGGGCCAACGTCCTGACTTTC.

This sequence joins TRBV24-1 and TRBJ2-3, with TRBD2 identical over 10 bases. The J segment lost 3 bases and the V segment lost 1 base, leaving 3 bases of the junction unmatched. CDR3 length: 16 residues. Germline CDR1 is KGHDR and CDR2 is SFDVKD. The CDR3 spells CATSDLSGRGTDTQYF. For the CDR3, the DNA is TGTGCCACCAGTGATTTAAGCGGGAGGGGTACAGATACGCAGTATTTT.

V gene TRBV6-5 combines with J gene TRBJ2-7, with D uncertain. The CDR3 has 12 residues. The germline gives CDR1 MNHEY, CDR2 SVGAGI. V was pared by 8 bases and J by 3 bases, with 11 bases between. The CDR3 DNA sequence: TGTGCCAGCGGGATCGATAACTACGAGCAGTACTTC. Translating it yields CASGIDNYEQYF.

J is TRBJ1-3 and V is TRBV10-3; D remains ambiguous. CDR1 and CDR2 (germline): ENHRY, SYGVKD. The CDR3 is 16 amino acids. The V gene lost 2 bases and the J gene lost 0 bases, with 11 bases spanning the gap. CDR3 sequence (DNA): TGTGCCATCAGTGAGGGCCGACGCAGCTCTGGAAACACCATATATTTT. Residues: CAISEGRRSSGNTIYF.

The chain employs TRBV27 and TRBJ1-1; D ambiguous. This CDR3 has 13 amino acids. Between the trimmed V and J ends, which lost 4 bases and 1 base, there was a span of 7 bases. Germline values: CDR1 MNHEY, CDR2 SMNVEV (reference sequence). CDR3 nucleotides: TGTGCCAGCAGTTCTACATCGAACACTGAAGCTTTCTTT. Its protein product is CASSSTSNTEAFF.

The gene calls are TRBV7-9 and TRBJ2-1, with D unresolved. The CDR3 consists of 13 residues. The V gene lost 3 bases and the J gene lost 4 bases, with 7 bases spanning the gap. The V gene's germline CDR1 is SEHNR and CDR2 FQNEAQ (reference sequence). The chain's CDR3 is CASSFASYNEQFF. As DNA, the CDR3 is TGTGCCAGCAGCTTTGCGAGTTACAATGAGCAGTTCTTC.